One and the same sample provided the 5 T cell receptor beta chains below, sequenced in a study of cytomegalovirus exposure and HLA in healthy donors. Primers: 60 Vbeta forward and 13 Jbeta reverse. Only in-frame clones appear in the TCRdb table, and some are missing; sequencing was by immunoSEQ multiplex PCR. The sample has around 190,000 clones; around four fifths are singletons. The specimen sequenced was PBMCs. Source of these receptors: a woman in her 40s in good health and CMV-seronegative.

This clone was detected a few times. The rearrangement joins TRBV30 to TRBJ2-2, with D unresolved. The CDR3 consists of 13 residues. The germline gives CDR1 GTSNPN, CDR2 SVGIG (reference sequence). Trimming removed 3 bases at V and 0 bases at J, with 5 bases between. The CDR3 bases are TGTGCCTGGAGCCTAGCGAACACCGGGGAGCTGTTTTTT. It encodes CAWSLANTGELFF.

This rearrangement joins TRBV5-5 to TRBJ2-1; D is undetermined. CDR1 and CDR2 from the germline V gene are SGHKS and YYEKEE (reference sequence). The CDR3 is made up of 16 amino acids. The V end was cut by 2 bases, the J end by 0 bases, with 12 bases between. The CDR3 nucleotides are TGTGCCAGCAGCTTAACTCCAGCTAGCTCCTACAATGAGCAGTTCTTC. Its translation is CASSLTPASSYNEQFF.

This clone was found a few times. The sample holds other DNA sequences that translate to the same CDR3. This rearrangement joins TRBV7-6 to TRBJ2-1, with D possibly being TRBD2 (5 bases). The CDR3 is made up of 16 amino acids. The ends were cut back, 1 base at V and 0 bases at J, with 10 bases in the middle. Germline V gene lookup returns CDR1 SGHVS and CDR2 FNYEAQ. CDR3 coding DNA: TGTGCCAGCAGCTTAGAGGACTTCAGCTCCTACAATGAGCAGTTCTTC. Translated, it gives CASSLEDFSSYNEQFF.

The V gene is TRBV19, the J gene TRBJ2-2; possibly TRBD2 for D (5 bases). The V and J ends lost 3 bases and 5 bases respectively, with 16 bases between them. The CDR3 length is 16 residues. Looked up from germline, CDR1 is LNHDA and CDR2 is SQIVND (reference sequence). The CDR3 reads CASSILRGTGTGELFF. In DNA, the CDR3 is TGTGCCAGTAGTATTCTCCGGGGAACCGGAACCGGGGAGCTGTTTTTT.

The CDR3 reads CASSSGVGDTQYF. The CDR3 nucleotides are TGTGCCAGCAGTTCAGGGGTCGGAGATACGCAGTATTTT. J is TRBJ2-3 and V is TRBV7-2; D might be TRBD1 (6 bases). Trimming pared 6 bases from V and 5 bases from J, leaving 12 bases between. This CDR3 has 13 residues. Germline V gene sequence: CDR1 SGHTA, CDR2 FQGNSA.